These 7 T cell receptor beta chains share one sample of origin, sequenced in a study of T cell repertoires in cytomegalovirus infection. TCRdb redid the calling of the reads with MiXCR, one entry per CDR3 protein. The sample yields 300,000 to 400,000 distinct CDR3 sequences, about a sixth seen once. The sequencing input was PBMCs. The receptors were sampled from a human donor in good health (CMV status not recorded). Some clones in this sample may be carry-over from other donors' samples.

Many counts were recorded for this clonotype. V is TRBV6-2 or TRBV6-3 and J is TRBJ1-2; maybe TRBD1 (5 bases). Germline CDR1 reads MNHEY; CDR2 reads SVGEGT. Between the trimmed V and J ends, which lost 2 bases and 8 bases, there was a span of 9 bases. The CDR3 has 12 residues. CDR3 residues: CASSYGASGYTF. The CDR3 nucleotides are TGTGCCAGCAGTTACGGGGCCTCCGGCTACACCTTC.

This clonotype was detected only a few times. The chain is built from TRBV6-5 and TRBJ1-5, with D hard to call. V lost 0 bases and J lost 7, with 7 bases in between. This CDR3 has 13 residues. Germline V gene sequence: CDR1 MNHEY, CDR2 SVGAGI. The CDR3 nucleotides read TGTGCCAGCAGTTACTCGAATGGGCAGCCCCAGCATTTT. Protein sequence: CASSYSNGQPQHF.

The rearrangement uses TRBV7-4 and TRBJ2-7; tentatively, D is TRBD2 (6 bases). The CDR3 is made up of 14 amino acids. V lost 5 bases and J lost 3, with 14 bases in between. The germline V gene encodes CDR1 SGHVT and CDR2 SQSDAQ. CDR3 sequence (DNA): TGTGCCAGCAGCACCCGGACTAACTTCTACGAGCAGTACTTC. This codes for CASSTRTNFYEQYF.

This clonotype was seen a handful of times. V is TRBV2 and J is TRBJ2-3; possibly TRBD1 or TRBD2 for D (5 bases each). The CDR3 has 15 residues. The germline gives CDR1 SNHLY, CDR2 FYNNEI. The V end lost 2 bases, the J end lost 4 bases, and 13 bases lay between the germline ends. CDR3 loop: CASSELDWGADTQYF. The CDR3 DNA is TGTGCCAGCAGTGAATTGGACTGGGGCGCAGATACGCAGTATTTT. Complete variable domain (other parts from reference TRBV2 and TRBJ2-3): EPEVTQTPSHQVTQMGQEVILRCVPISNHLYFYWYRQILGQKVEFLVSFYNNEISEKSEIFDDQFSVERPDGSNFTLKIRSTKLEDSAMYFCASSELDWGADTQYFGPGTRLTVL.

This clonotype was counted at least ten times. V and J are TRBV7-6 and TRBJ2-3; no firm D call. Trimming stripped 1 base from V and 6 bases from J, with 14 bases between. Germline CDR1 and CDR2: SGHVS and FNYEAQ. This CDR3 comprises 15 residues. Here the CDR3 reads CASSLVDSSIDTQYF. CDR3 in DNA: TGTGCCAGCAGCTTAGTTGATTCTTCAATTGATACGCAGTATTTT.

The V call is TRBV20-1, the J call TRBJ1-5, with TRBD1 identical over 9 bases. Germline CDR1 is DFQATT and CDR2 is SNEGSKA (reference sequence). The CDR3 extends over 13 amino acids. The junction had 6 bases not matched to a gene; V was cut back by 5 bases and J by 7 bases. The CDR3: CSALRTGEQPQHF. CDR3 nucleotides: TGCAGTGCTCTCCGGACAGGGGAACAGCCCCAGCATTTT.

This chain joins TRBV20-1 and TRBJ1-5; D uncertain. The CDR3 extends over 15 amino acids. CDR1 and CDR2 (germline): DFQATT, SNEGSKA (reference sequence). Trimming cost V 0 bases and J 3 bases, with 12 bases left between them. CDR3 DNA: TGCAGTGCTAGAGATTATCTGGGCCTCAATCAGCCCCAGCATTTT. Protein sequence: CSARDYLGLNQPQHF.